A single sample gave rise to the 10 T cell receptor beta chains below, sequenced in a study of blood T cell repertoires in COVID-19. Method: immunoSEQ multiplex PCR; TCRdb's copy keeps in-frame clones and lacks some. The profile shows about 100,000 clones, more than 85% of them singletons. The specimen sequenced was peripheral blood. These TCRs come from a young man with acute or convalescent COVID-19.

The chain carries TRBV3-1 (or the pseudogene TRBV3-2) and TRBJ1-4, with a tentative D call TRBD1 (6 bases). This CDR3 has 14 amino acids. The germline V gene has CDR1 LGHDT and CDR2 YNNKEL (reference sequence). The V and J ends lost 4 bases and 6 bases respectively, with 12 bases between them. CDR3 DNA: TGTGCCAGCAGCCTACAGGGATGGGATGAAAAACTGTTTTTT. As protein: CASSLQGWDEKLFF.

The table lists this clone with a count of one. The chain has TRBV29-1 and TRBJ1-1; TRBD1 is a possible D gene (6 bases). Germline CDR1 and CDR2: SQVTM and ANQGSEA. This CDR3 is built from 11 residues. The V and J ends lost 7 bases and 9 bases respectively, with 15 bases between them. The CDR3 loop is CSAPGTLQAFF. In DNA form, the CDR3 reads TGCAGCGCCCCCGGGACACTTCAAGCTTTCTTT.

The chain employs TRBV2 and TRBJ2-1; D may be TRBD2 (6 bases). Trimming stripped 9 bases from V and 14 bases from J, with 14 bases between. The germline V gene has CDR1 SNHLY and CDR2 FYNNEI. The CDR3 runs 10 residues. This CDR3 is CASRTGDEFF. CDR3 DNA: TGTGCCAGTCGGACGGGGGACGAGTTCTTC.

J is TRBJ2-3 and V is TRBV5-4; 8 bases are shared with TRBD1. This CDR3 comprises 15 residues. V trimming: 4 bases; J trimming: 1 base; junction bases outside the gene matches: 5. The germline V gene encodes CDR1 SGHNT and CDR2 YYREEE (reference sequence). The CDR3 protein is CASSPPGQGTDTQYF. The CDR3 DNA sequence: TGTGCCAGCAGCCCACCGGGACAGGGCACAGATACGCAGTATTTT.

The CDR3 reads CASSHEAGGYTDTQYF. CDR3 coding DNA: TGTGCCAGCAGCCACGAAGCGGGGGGATACACAGATACGCAGTATTTT. The V gene is TRBV14, the J gene TRBJ2-3, with TRBD2 matching over 9 bases. Germline values: CDR1 SGHDN, CDR2 FVKESK. The CDR3 is 16 amino acids. V lost 3 bases, J lost 2 bases, and 6 bases stayed unmatched.

The rearrangement links TRBV27 to TRBJ1-4, with D perhaps matching TRBD1 (6 bases). The ends were cut back, 5 bases at V and 6 bases at J, with 13 bases in the middle. The CDR3 length is 14 residues. CDR1 MNHEY and CDR2 SMNVEV come from the germline V gene (reference sequence). The CDR3 protein is CASSPLQGYEKLFF. The CDR3 DNA sequence: TGTGCCAGCAGTCCCTTACAGGGTTATGAAAAACTGTTTTTT. Using reference TRBV27 and TRBJ1-4 for the parts outside the CDR3, the full variable domain is EAQVTQNPRYLITVTGKKLTVTCSQNMNHEYMSWYRQDPGLGLRQIYYSMNVEVTDKGDVPEGYKVSRKEKRNFPLILESPSPNQTSLYFCASSPLQGYEKLFFGSGTQLSVL.

This clone has only one observation. The chain has TRBV30 and TRBJ2-1; D may be TRBD2 (6 bases). The CDR3 spans 12 residues. Germline CDR1 reads GTSNPN; CDR2 reads SVGIG (reference sequence). CDR3 DNA sequence: TGTGCGGGGGGACGGACGAACAATGAGCAGTTCTTC. Amino acids: CAGGRTNNEQFF.

This chain joins TRBV9 and TRBJ2-1; D not certain. The germline gives CDR1 SGDLS, CDR2 YYNGEE. The CDR3 totals 14 residues. Trimming left V 0 bases short and J 0 bases short, with 4 bases between. The CDR3 bases are TGTGCCAGCAGCGTAGATCTCTCCTACAATGAGCAGTTCTTC. Amino acids: CASSVDLSYNEQFF.

This chain uses TRBV27 with TRBJ1-3; 7 bases are shared with TRBD1. The J call may not be correct, given that the DNA end is closer to TRBJ2-2. This CDR3 is built from 15 residues. Per the germline V gene, CDR1 is MNHEY and CDR2 is SMNVEV (reference sequence). CDR3 nucleotides: TGTGCCAGCAGTTTAAGGGGGCTCAACACCGGGGAGCTGTTTTTT. This sequence encodes CASSLRGLNTGELFF.

The V gene is TRBV5-5, the J gene TRBJ1-5, with 10 bases that match TRBD1. CDR3 length: 14 residues. V was pared by 4 bases and J by 4 bases, with 2 bases of the junction left unmatched. Germline V gene lookup returns CDR1 SGHKS and CDR2 YYEKEE (reference sequence). The CDR3, as DNA: TGTGCCAGCAGCCGGGACAGGGGAAATCAGCCCCAGCATTTT. Its translation is CASSRDRGNQPQHF. The full variable domain, completed using reference TRBV5-5 and TRBJ1-5, is DAGVTQSPTHLIKTRGQQVTLRCSPISGHKSVSWYQQVLGQGPQFIFQYYEKEERGRGNFPDRFSARQFPNYSSELNVNALLLGDSALYLCASSRDRGNQPQHFGDGTRLSIL.